The sequence of this T cell receptor beta chain was determined in a study of blood T cell repertoires in COVID-19. Study information: T cells, B-cell-depleted T cells, or PBMCs provided the cDNA or gDNA that served as material.

As processed by the authors: Nucleated cell counts were estimated from reference gene primer amplification. The data were produced by immunoSEQ multiplex PCR, yet TCRdb's version contains in-frame clones alone and is incomplete. V, J and clone size were drawn from that table, and D and trimming were deduced from the DNA. The repertoire consists of 250,000 to 300,000 clones, with 80% to 85% occurring once and the leading ten covering 4.5% to 6%. This CDR3 contains 16 residues. V shed 5 bases and J shed 6 bases, with 23 bases lying between them. The germline V gene encodes CDR1 SGHDT and CDR2 YYEEEE. The cohort comprised adults aged roughly 18 to 95 years residing in 20 to 30 US areas.

The chain links TRBV5-6 to TRBJ1-2, with a possible D match to TRBD1 (5 bases). Sequenced: PBMCs or T cells enriched from blood (not recorded which). The TCR sequence derives from a man between 40 and 49 years old who had been exposed to COVID-19. CDR3: CASRGVGTMPTDGYTF. For the CDR3, the DNA is TGTGCCAGCAGAGGAGTGGGGACTATGCCTACTGATGGCTACACCTTC.